This T cell receptor (beta chain) derives from a study of blood T cell repertoires in COVID-19. Study as a whole: COVID-19 samples from acute and convalescent phases originated in the United States, Italy and Spain. T cells, B-cell-depleted T cells, or PBMCs supplied cDNA or gDNA.

Trimming pared 5 bases from V and 4 bases from J, leaving 9 bases between. The length of the CDR3 is 12 residues. Per the original methods: Amplifying reference gene primers gave estimates of nucleated cell counts. Here immunoSEQ multiplex PCR was the method, and the copy in TCRdb shows in-frame clones only, minus some. V and J calls and clone size come straight from that table; D and trimming were deduced from the DNA. Of about 130,000 clones listed, approximately 80% are singletons. The clonotype originates from a man aged 55-75 years who had recovered from COVID-19. The chain uses TRBV12-3 or TRBV12-4 and TRBJ2-7; no firm D call. Material: peripheral blood. CDR3 sequence: CASSQTHYEQYF. The CDR3 nucleotides are TGTGCCAGCAGTCAAACTCATTACGAGCAGTACTTC.